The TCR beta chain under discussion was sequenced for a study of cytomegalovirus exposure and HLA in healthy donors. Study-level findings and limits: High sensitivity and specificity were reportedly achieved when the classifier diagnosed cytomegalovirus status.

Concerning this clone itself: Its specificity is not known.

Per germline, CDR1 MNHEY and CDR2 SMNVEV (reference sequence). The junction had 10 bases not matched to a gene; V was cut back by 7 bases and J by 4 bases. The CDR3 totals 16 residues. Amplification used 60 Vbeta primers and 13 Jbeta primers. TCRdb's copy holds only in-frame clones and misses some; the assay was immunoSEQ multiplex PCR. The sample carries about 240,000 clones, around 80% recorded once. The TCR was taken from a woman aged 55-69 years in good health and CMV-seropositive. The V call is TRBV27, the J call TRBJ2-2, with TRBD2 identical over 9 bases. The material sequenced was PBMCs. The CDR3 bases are TGTGCCAGCACCAAGGGTAGCGGGAGAGGCACCGGGGAGCTGTTTTTT. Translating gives CASTKGSGRGTGELFF.